The 16 T cell receptor beta chains reported below all come from one sample, sequenced in a study of cytomegalovirus exposure and HLA in healthy donors. The PCR contained 60 Vbeta and 13 Jbeta primers. Profiled with immunoSEQ multiplex PCR; TCRdb holds only in-frame clones, not every one. The sample has around 130,000 clones, 8.5% seen once; the top ten hold 5% to 7%. Sequenced input: PBMCs. These receptors all stem from a man in his forties in good health and CMV-seronegative.

This chain joins TRBV7-2 and TRBJ1-2, with a tentative D call TRBD1 (6 bases). V was clipped by 5 bases and J by 4 bases, with 20 bases between them. CDR1 SGHTA and CDR2 FQGNSA come from the germline V gene. The CDR3 has 16 amino acids. CDR3: CASSTPGTTDLYGYTF. CDR3 DNA sequence: TGTGCCAGCAGCACTCCCGGGACAACGGACCTCTATGGCTACACCTTC.

This clone occurred a few times. The chain employs TRBV19 and TRBJ1-6; D might be TRBD1 (5 bases). The CDR3 sequence is 10 residues long. V lost 8 bases to trimming and J lost 14 bases, with 10 bases between them. The V gene's germline CDR1 is LNHDA and CDR2 SQIVND (reference sequence). The CDR3 DNA sequence: TGTGCCAGTGCGGGGACTACCCTCCACTTT. Translated, it gives CASAGTTLHF.

The chain uses TRBV7-9 and TRBJ2-1; 10 bases line up with TRBD2. CDR3 length equals 17 residues. Trimming removed 1 base from V and 5 bases from J; junction bases left unmatched: 8. Per germline, CDR1 SEHNR and CDR2 FQNEAQ (reference sequence). The CDR3 is CASSLGGLAGVNNEQFF. DNA for the CDR3: TGTGCCAGCAGCTTAGGAGGGCTAGCGGGGGTAAACAATGAGCAGTTCTTC.

The sample holds a few counts of this clone. The chain couples TRBV19 to TRBJ2-2; D might be TRBD1 (6 bases). The CDR3 contains 13 residues. Germline V gene sequence: CDR1 LNHDA, CDR2 SQIVND (reference sequence). Trimming stripped 6 bases from V and 4 bases from J, with 9 bases between. CDR3 DNA: TGTGCCAGTAGAGGACAGCTCACCGGGGAGCTGTTTTTT. This gives the protein CASRGQLTGELFF.

J is TRBJ1-2 and V is TRBV19; the match to TRBD1 covers 7 bases. The CDR3 runs 14 residues. Trimming removed 4 bases from V and 5 bases from J; junction bases left unmatched: 7. The V gene's germline CDR1 is LNHDA and CDR2 SQIVND (reference sequence). The CDR3 reads CASSKSGQTYGYTF. The CDR3 DNA reads as TGTGCCAGTAGTAAATCGGGACAGACTTATGGCTACACCTTC.

This rearrangement joins TRBV7-9 to TRBJ2-1, with TRBD2 matching 7 bases. The junction had 10 bases not matched to a gene; V was cut back by 5 bases and J by 6 bases. The CDR3 extends over 15 amino acids. Germline-derived CDR1 and CDR2 are SEHNR and FQNEAQ (reference sequence). This chain's CDR3 is CASSQIDRGVNEQFF. CDR3 nucleotide sequence: TGTGCCAGCAGCCAGATAGACCGGGGGGTCAATGAGCAGTTCTTC.

There are a few counts of this clone. The chain employs TRBV19 and TRBJ2-7; TRBD1 is a possible D gene (6 bases). The CDR3 has 15 residues. With 6 bases removed from V and 7 bases from J, the gap between germline ends came to 22 bases. Looked up from germline, CDR1 is LNHDA and CDR2 is SQIVND (reference sequence). The CDR3 loop reads CASSASQGQLGEQYF. The DNA for the CDR3 is TGTGCCAGTAGCGCCTCACAGGGCCAGTTAGGGGAGCAGTACTTC.

The gene calls are TRBV6-1 and TRBJ2-3; 10 bases map to TRBD1. The CDR3 is 15 amino acids. Trimming at V came to 7 bases and at J to 5 bases, leaving 9 bases not matched to a gene. CDR1 MNHNS and CDR2 SASEGT come from the germline V gene. The CDR3 region has the DNA TGTGCCAGCAAGGTGACAGGGGGCCAAGGAGATACGCAGTATTTT. This sequence encodes CASKVTGGQGDTQYF.

This clone was detected a few times. The chain joins TRBV2 to TRBJ1-1; TRBD1 might be the D (5 bases). V was cut by 6 bases and J by 0 bases, with 5 bases left in between. The CDR3 is 12 residues long. Germline CDR1 reads SNHLY; CDR2 reads FYNNEI. The CDR3 DNA follows: TGTGCCAGCAGGGGGCTGAACACTGAAGCTTTCTTT. Translation: CASRGLNTEAFF.

This sequence joins TRBV19 and TRBJ2-3; tentatively, D is TRBD1 (6 bases). The CDR3 contains 15 residues. Germline assignment: CDR1 LNHDA and CDR2 SQIVND (reference sequence). V was cut by 3 bases and J by 0 bases, with 10 bases left in between. The CDR3 DNA sequence: TGTGCCAGTAGTATCTACGGACAGAGCACAGATACGCAGTATTTT. Translation gives CASSIYGQSTDTQYF.

This clone has a handful of counts. The chain carries TRBV19 and TRBJ2-1; D is unclear. The CDR3 runs 13 residues. Germline CDR1 LNHDA, CDR2 SQIVND (reference sequence). V was trimmed by 2 bases and J by 2 bases, leaving 4 bases between them. CDR3 loop: CASSITTYNEQFF. The DNA for the CDR3 is TGTGCCAGTAGTATAACTACCTACAATGAGCAGTTCTTC.

This clone was seen only a few times. The chain recombines TRBV6-5 with TRBJ2-5, with no clear D. Germline assignment: CDR1 MNHEY and CDR2 SVGAGI. The CDR3 covers 11 residues. Trimming shortened V by 4 bases and J by 4 bases, and 4 bases separated the two germline ends. CDR3 sequence reads: CASSWRETQYF. CDR3 sequence (DNA): TGTGCCAGCAGTTGGAGAGAGACCCAGTACTTC.

CDR3 bases: TGTGCCAGCAGTTACCAAGGACTAGCGGGCACAGATACGCAGTATTTT. As protein: CASSYQGLAGTDTQYF. V is TRBV6-5 and J is TRBJ2-3; 10 bases align to TRBD2. V dropped 2 bases and J dropped 1; count of bases not matched to a gene: 3. Germline-derived CDR1 and CDR2 are MNHEY and SVGAGI. The CDR3 loop spans 16 amino acids.

The rearrangement links TRBV5-6 to TRBJ2-5; TRBD2 agrees at 8 bases. Trimming removed 0 bases from V and 4 bases from J; junction bases left unmatched: 8. In germline, CDR1 is SGHDT, CDR2 YYEEEE. This CDR3 is built from 16 residues. CDR3: CASSLGGTRYRETQYF. CDR3 nucleotides: TGTGCCAGCAGCTTGGGGGGGACTAGGTATCGAGAGACCCAGTACTTC.

The sample holds a few counts of this clone. The chain combines TRBV6-5 with TRBJ1-5, with 9 positions matching TRBD1. This CDR3 region has 14 residues. The trim removed 4 bases at V and 7 bases at J, leaving 5 bases unmatched. Germline V gives CDR1 MNHEY, CDR2 SVGAGI. CDR3 DNA: TGTGCCAGCAGTTTTACAGGGGGCGAACAGCCCCAGCATTTT. This translates into CASSFTGGEQPQHF.

The rearrangement joins TRBV5-4 to TRBJ2-3; TRBD2 matches at 7 bases. The V segment lost 3 bases and the J segment 4 bases; nucleotides outside the gene matches: 11. The CDR3 contains 16 residues. The germline CDR1 and CDR2 sequences are SGHNT and YYREEE (reference sequence). The CDR3 loop reads CASSSLSRGSPDTQYF. The CDR3 coding sequence is TGTGCCAGCAGCTCCTTGTCGCGGGGGAGCCCAGATACGCAGTATTTT.